This T cell receptor (beta chain) was obtained from a study of cytomegalovirus exposure and HLA in healthy donors. Study-wide results and limits: For most subjects, TCR beta sequences were reported to predict HLA-A and HLA-B alleles with accuracy. Roughly even sequencing depth across donors was the assumption behind the presence/absence analyses. Compared with the roughly 670-donor mean, an Asian-associated ancestry cluster reportedly had fewer N-insertions, according to a later analysis.

As to this clone: The antigen is unknown.

Use of 60 Vbeta and 13 Jbeta primers characterized the PCR. The assay was immunoSEQ multiplex PCR, and TCRdb's table has in-frame clones only and misses some. This table lists 180,000 or so clones. The receptor's source is a woman under 30 in good health and CMV-seropositive. The sample comprised PBMCs.

The CDR3 coding sequence is TGTGCCAGCAGTGGACTCCAAGAGACCCAGTACTTC. It is translated as CASSGLQETQYF. The gene calls are TRBV2 and TRBJ2-5; D is ambiguous. V was cut by 4 bases and J by 1 base, with 4 bases left in between. The CDR3 extends over 12 amino acids. Germline V gene data show CDR1 as SNHLY and CDR2 as FYNNEI.